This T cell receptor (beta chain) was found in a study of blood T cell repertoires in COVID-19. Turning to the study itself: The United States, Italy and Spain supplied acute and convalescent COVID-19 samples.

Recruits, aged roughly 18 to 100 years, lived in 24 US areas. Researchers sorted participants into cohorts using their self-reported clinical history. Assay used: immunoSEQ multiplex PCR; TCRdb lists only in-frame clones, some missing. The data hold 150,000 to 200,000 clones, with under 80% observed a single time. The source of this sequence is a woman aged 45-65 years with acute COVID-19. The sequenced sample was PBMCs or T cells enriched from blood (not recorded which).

Written as DNA, the CDR3 is TGTGCCAGCAGGCCCAGGGGACAGAAAAATTCACCCCTCCACTTT. It specifies CASRPRGQKNSPLHF. J is TRBJ1-6 and V is TRBV28, with 7 bases lining up with TRBD1. The CDR3 sequence is 15 residues long. Looked up from germline, CDR1 is MDHEN and CDR2 is SYDVKM. Losses at the gene ends were 6 bases for V and 7 bases for J; bases not matched to a gene: 9. Full variable domain (outside the CDR3, taken from reference TRBV28 and TRBJ1-6): DVKVTQSSRYLVKRTGEKVFLECVQDMDHENMFWYRQDPGLGLRLIYFSYDVKMKEKGDIPEGYSVSREKKERFSLILESASTNQTSMYLCASRPRGQKNSPLHFGNGTRLTVT.